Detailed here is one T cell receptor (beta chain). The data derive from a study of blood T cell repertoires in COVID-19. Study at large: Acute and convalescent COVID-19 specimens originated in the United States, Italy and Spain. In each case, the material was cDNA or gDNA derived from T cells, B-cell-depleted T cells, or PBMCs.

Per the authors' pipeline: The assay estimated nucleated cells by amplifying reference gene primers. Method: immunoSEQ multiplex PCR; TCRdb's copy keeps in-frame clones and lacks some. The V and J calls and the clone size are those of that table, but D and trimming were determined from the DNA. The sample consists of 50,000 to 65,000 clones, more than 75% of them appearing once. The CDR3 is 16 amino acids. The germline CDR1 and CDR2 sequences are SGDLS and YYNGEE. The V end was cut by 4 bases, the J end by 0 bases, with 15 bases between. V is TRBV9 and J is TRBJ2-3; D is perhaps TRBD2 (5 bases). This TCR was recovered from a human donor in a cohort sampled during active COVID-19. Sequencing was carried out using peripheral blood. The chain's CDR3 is CASSTGLSASTDTQYF. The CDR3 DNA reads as TGTGCCAGCAGCACCGGACTCAGTGCTAGCACAGATACGCAGTATTTT.